The TCR beta chain described here comes from a study of T cell repertoires in cytomegalovirus infection. For the study at large: Matching HLA type and CMV infection were both indicated by public TCR beta signatures.

TCRdb called the reads again in MiXCR, with one record for every CDR3 protein. The sample has roughly 500,000 distinct CDR3 sequences; over 9% are singletons. Sequenced: PBMCs. The clonotype originates from a human donor in good health (CMV status not recorded). Some clones in this sample may be carry-over from other donors' samples.

For the CDR3, the DNA is TGTGCCAGCAGCCGGACGACAGGGGGAGATGAAAAACTGTTTTTT. Protein sequence: CASSRTTGGDEKLFF. The J gene is TRBJ1-4, the V gene TRBV3-1; 9 bases match TRBD1. CDR3 size: 15 residues. Trimming cost V 4 bases and J 6 bases; bases outside gene matches: 6. Germline V gene data show CDR1 as LGHDT and CDR2 as YNNKEL (reference sequence).